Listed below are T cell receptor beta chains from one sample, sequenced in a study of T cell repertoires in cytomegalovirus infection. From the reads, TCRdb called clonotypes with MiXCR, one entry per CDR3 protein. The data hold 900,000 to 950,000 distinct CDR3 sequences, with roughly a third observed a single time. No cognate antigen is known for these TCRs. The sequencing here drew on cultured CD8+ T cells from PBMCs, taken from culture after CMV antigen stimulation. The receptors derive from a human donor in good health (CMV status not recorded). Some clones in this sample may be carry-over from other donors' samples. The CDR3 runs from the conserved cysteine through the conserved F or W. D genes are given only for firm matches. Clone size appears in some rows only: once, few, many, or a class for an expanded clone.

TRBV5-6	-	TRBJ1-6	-	CASSLGTENSPLHF	TGTGCCAGCAGCTTGGGTACAGAAAATTCACCCCTCCACTTT
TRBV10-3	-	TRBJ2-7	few	CAISEGHLEYEQYF	TGTGCCATCAGTGAGGGACACCTCGAATACGAGCAGTACTTC
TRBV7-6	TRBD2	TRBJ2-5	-	CASSPSSGGWETQYF	TGTGCCAGCAGCCCAAGTAGCGGGGGCTGGGAGACCCAGTACTTC
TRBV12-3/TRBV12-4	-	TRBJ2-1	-	CASSPTYEQFF	TGTGCCAGCAGTCCCACATATGAGCAGTTCTTC
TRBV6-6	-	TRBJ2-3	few	CASSLRGQLADTQYF	TGTGCCAGCAGTCTCCGGGGCCAACTGGCTGATACGCAGTATTTT
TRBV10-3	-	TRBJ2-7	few	CAISVRGSTAYEQYF	TGTGCCATCAGTGTCCGGGGTAGCACGGCCTACGAGCAGTACTTC
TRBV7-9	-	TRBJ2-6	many	CASSQDISGANVLTF	TGTGCCAGCAGCCAAGACATCTCTGGGGCCAACGTCCTGACTTTC
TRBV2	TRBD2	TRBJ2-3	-	CASMAGGTGDTQYF	TGTGCCAGCATGGCGGGGGGAACAGGGGATACGCAGTATTTT
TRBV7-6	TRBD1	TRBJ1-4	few	CASSSPTGDEKLFF	TGTGCCAGCAGCTCACCGACAGGGGACGAAAAACTGTTTTTT
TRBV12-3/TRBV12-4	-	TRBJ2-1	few	CASPSATEQFF	TGTGCCAGCCCCTCTGCTACAGAGCAGTTCTTC
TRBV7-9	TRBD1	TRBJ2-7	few	CASSPSGSGQGGEQYF	TGTGCCAGCAGCCCATCCGGAAGTGGACAGGGGGGCGAGCAGTACTTC
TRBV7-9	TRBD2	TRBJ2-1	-	CASSPSGLAGGWGNEQFF	TGTGCCAGCAGCCCCTCGGGACTAGCGGGGGGATGGGGCAATGAGCAGTTCTTC
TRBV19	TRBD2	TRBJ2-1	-	CASSISAGGPYNEQFF	TGTGCCAGTAGTATTTCAGCGGGGGGGCCCTACAATGAGCAGTTCTTC
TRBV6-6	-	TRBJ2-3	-	CAGWTKGTDTQYF	TGTGCCGGGTGGACAAAAGGCACAGATACGCAGTATTTT
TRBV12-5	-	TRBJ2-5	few	CASARTVSGTQYF	TGTGCTAGTGCCCGGACGGTGTCGGGGACCCAGTACTTC
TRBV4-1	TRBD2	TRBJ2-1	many	CASGNGGALYNEQFF	TGCGCCAGCGGGAACGGGGGGGCCTTGTACAATGAGCAGTTCTTC
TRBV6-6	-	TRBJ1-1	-	CASSYEPVAAEAFF	TGTGCCAGCAGTTACGAGCCTGTAGCAGCTGAAGCTTTCTTT
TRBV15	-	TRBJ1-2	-	CATSREDGGYTF	TGTGCCACCAGCAGAGAAGACGGTGGCTACACCTTC
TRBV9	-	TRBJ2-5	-	CASSAIEETQYF	TGTGCCAGCAGCGCTATAGAAGAGACCCAGTACTTC
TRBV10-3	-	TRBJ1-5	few	CAISESLAGYQPQHF	TGTGCCATCAGTGAGTCCTTGGCAGGGTACCAGCCCCAGCATTTT